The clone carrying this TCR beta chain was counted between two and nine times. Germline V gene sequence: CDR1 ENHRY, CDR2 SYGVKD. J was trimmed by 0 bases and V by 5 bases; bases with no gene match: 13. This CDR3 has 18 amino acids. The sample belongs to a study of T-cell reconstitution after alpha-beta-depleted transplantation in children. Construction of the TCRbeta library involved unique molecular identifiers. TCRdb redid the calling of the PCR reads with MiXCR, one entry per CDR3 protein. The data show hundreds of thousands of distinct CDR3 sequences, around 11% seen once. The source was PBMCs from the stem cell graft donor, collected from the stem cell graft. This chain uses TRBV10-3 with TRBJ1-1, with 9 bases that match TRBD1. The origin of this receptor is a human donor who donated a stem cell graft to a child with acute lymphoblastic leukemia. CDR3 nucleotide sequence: TGTGCCATCAGTCTTAATCCGGACAGGGGCGACCTGAACACTGAAGCTTTCTTT. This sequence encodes CAISLNPDRGDLNTEAFF.